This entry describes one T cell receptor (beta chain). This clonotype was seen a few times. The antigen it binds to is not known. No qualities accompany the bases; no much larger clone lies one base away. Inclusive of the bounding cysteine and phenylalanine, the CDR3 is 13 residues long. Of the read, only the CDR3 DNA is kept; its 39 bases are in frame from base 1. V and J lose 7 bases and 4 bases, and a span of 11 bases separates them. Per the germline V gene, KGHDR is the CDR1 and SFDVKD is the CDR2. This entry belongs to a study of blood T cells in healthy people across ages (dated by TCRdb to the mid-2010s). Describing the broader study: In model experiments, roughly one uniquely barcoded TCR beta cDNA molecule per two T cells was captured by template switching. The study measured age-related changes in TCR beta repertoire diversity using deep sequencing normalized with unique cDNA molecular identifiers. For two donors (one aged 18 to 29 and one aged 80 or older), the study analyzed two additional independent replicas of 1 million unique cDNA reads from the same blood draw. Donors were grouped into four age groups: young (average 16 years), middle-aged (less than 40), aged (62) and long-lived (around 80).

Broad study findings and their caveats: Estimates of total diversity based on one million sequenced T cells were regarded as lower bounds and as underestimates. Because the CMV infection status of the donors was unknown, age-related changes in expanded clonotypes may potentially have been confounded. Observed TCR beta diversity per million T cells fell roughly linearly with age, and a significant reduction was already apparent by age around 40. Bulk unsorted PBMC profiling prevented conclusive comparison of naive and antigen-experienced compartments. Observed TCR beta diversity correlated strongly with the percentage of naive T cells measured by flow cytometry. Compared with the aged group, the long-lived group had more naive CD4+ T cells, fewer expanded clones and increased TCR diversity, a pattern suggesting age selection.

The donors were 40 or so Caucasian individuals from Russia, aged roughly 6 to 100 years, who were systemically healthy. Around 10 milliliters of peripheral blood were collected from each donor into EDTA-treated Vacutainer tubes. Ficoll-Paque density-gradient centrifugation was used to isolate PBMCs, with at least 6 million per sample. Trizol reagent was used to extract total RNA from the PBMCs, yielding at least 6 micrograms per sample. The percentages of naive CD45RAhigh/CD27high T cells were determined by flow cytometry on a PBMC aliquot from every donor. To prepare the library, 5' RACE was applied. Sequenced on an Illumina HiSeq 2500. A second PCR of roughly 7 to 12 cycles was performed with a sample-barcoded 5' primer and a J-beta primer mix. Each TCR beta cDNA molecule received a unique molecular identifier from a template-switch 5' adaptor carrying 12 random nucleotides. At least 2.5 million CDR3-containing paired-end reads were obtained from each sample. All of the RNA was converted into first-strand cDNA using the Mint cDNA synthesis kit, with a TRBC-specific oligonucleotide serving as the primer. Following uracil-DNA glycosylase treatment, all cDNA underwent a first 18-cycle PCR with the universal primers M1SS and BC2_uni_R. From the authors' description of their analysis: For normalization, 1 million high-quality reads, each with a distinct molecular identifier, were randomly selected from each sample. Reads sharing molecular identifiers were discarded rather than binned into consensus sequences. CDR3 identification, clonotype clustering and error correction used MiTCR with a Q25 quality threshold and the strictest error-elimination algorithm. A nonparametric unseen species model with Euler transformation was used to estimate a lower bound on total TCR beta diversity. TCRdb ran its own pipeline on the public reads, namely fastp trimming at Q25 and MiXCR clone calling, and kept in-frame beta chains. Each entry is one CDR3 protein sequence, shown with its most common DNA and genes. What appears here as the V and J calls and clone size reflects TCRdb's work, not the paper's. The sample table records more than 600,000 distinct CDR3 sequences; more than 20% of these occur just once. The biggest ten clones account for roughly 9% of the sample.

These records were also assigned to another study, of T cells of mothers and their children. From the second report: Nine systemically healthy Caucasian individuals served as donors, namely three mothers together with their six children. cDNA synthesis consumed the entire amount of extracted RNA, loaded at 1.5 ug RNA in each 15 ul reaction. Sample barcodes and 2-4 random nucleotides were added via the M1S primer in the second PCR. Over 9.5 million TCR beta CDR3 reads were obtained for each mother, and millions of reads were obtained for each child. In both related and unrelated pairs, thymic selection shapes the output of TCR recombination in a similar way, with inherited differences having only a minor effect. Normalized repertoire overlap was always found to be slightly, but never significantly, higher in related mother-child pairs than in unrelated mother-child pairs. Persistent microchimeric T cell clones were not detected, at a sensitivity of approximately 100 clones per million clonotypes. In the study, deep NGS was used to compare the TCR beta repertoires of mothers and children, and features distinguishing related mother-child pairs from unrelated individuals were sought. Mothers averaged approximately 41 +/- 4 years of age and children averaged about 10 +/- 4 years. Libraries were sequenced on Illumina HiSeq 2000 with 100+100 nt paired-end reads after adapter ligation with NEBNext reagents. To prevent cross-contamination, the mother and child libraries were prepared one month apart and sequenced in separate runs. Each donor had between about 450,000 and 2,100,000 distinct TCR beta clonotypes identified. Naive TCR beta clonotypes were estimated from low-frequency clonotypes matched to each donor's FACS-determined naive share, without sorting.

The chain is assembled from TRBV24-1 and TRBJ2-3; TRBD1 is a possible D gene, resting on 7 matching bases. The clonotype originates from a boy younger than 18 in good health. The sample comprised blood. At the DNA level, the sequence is TGTGCCACCAGGGGGGGACAGTCAGATACGCAGTATTTT. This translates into CATRGGQSDTQYF.